Listed below are T cell receptor beta chains from one sample, sequenced in a study of type 1 and type 2 diabetes patients. MiXCR, applied by TCRdb to the multiplex PCR reads, yields one record per CDR3 protein. The table has under 300,000 distinct CDR3 sequences, around 50% seen once; the top ten hold roughly 13%. The specimen was peripheral blood mononuclear cells (PBMCs). Every receptor here comes from a man between 18 and 29 years old with type 2 diabetes. Both conserved end residues are part of each CDR3. The D gene is left open where the match is weak. Size values are once, few and many counts, or a class for expanded clones, and some rows have none.

D gene: NA; V gene: TRBV7-2; J gene: TRBJ1-1; clone size: few; CDR3 DNA: TGTGCCAGCAGCTTGAACAGGAACACTGAAGCTTTCTTT; CDR3 protein: CASSLNRNTEAFF
D gene: TRBD2; V gene: TRBV19; J gene: TRBJ2-2; clone size: few; CDR3 DNA: TGTGCCAGTAGAGTAGCGGGAGGTTCCGGGGAGCTGTTTTTT; CDR3 protein: CASRVAGGSGELFF
D gene: NA; V gene: TRBV28; J gene: TRBJ2-2; clone size: NA; CDR3 DNA: TGTGCCAGCAGTCCACCGGACAGAGACGGGGAGCTGTTTTTT; CDR3 protein: CASSPPDRDGELFF
D gene: NA; V gene: TRBV10-3; J gene: TRBJ2-7; clone size: NA; CDR3 DNA: TGTGCCATCAGTGAGTCGGGGGTAATCTCCTACGAGCAGTACTTC; CDR3 protein: CAISESGVISYEQYF
D gene: NA; V gene: TRBV30; J gene: TRBJ1-6; clone size: few; CDR3 DNA: TGTGCCTGGAGTGAGGGAGCACTCCTAAATAATTCACCCCTCCACTTT; CDR3 protein: CAWSEGALLNNSPLHF
D gene: NA; V gene: TRBV20-1; J gene: TRBJ2-7; clone size: NA; CDR3 DNA: TGCAGTGCTAGTTACTACCCTAGGAGCTCCTACGAGCAGTACTTC; CDR3 protein: CSASYYPRSSYEQYF
D gene: TRBD1; V gene: TRBV19; J gene: TRBJ1-1; clone size: NA; CDR3 DNA: TGTGCCAGTAGTATAACAGGGGTTTACACTGAAGCTTTCTTT; CDR3 protein: CASSITGVYTEAFF
D gene: NA; V gene: TRBV5-1; J gene: TRBJ2-7; clone size: once; CDR3 DNA: TGCGCCAGCAGCTGGGCCGGGACAGGGCACAGCGGGGGGGCAATATACGAGCAGTACTTC; CDR3 protein: CASSWAGTGHSGGAIYEQYF
D gene: NA; V gene: TRBV30; J gene: TRBJ1-1; clone size: NA; CDR3 DNA: TGTGCCTGGTCCATGACAGGAAGGAACACTGAAGCTTCCTTT; CDR3 protein: CAWSMTGRNTEASF
D gene: TRBD1; V gene: TRBV13; J gene: TRBJ1-1; clone size: NA; CDR3 DNA: TGTGCCAGCAGCTTAGACAGGGGTGAAGCTTTCTTT; CDR3 protein: CASSLDRGEAFF
D gene: NA; V gene: TRBV14; J gene: TRBJ2-5; clone size: few; CDR3 DNA: TGTGCCAGCAGCCAAGATGAGATTCTCGGGACCCAGTACTTC; CDR3 protein: CASSQDEILGTQYF
D gene: NA; V gene: TRBV20-1; J gene: TRBJ1-2; clone size: few; CDR3 DNA: TGCAGTGCTAGAGATTGGGTACAGGAAAGCTATGGCTACACCTTC; CDR3 protein: CSARDWVQESYGYTF
D gene: NA; V gene: TRBV19; J gene: TRBJ2-1; clone size: few; CDR3 DNA: TGTGCCAGTAGTATAATTCCGGTCAATGAGCAGTTCTTC; CDR3 protein: CASSIIPVNEQFF
D gene: TRBD2; V gene: TRBV12-3/TRBV12-4; J gene: TRBJ2-5; clone size: NA; CDR3 DNA: TGTGCCAGCAGCCCTCAGCGGGGTGCAGAGACCCAGTACTTC; CDR3 protein: CASSPQRGAETQYF
D gene: TRBD1; V gene: TRBV9; J gene: TRBJ1-1; clone size: NA; CDR3 DNA: TGTGCCAGCAGCCACATTGGGACAGTGAACACTGAAGCTTTCTTT; CDR3 protein: CASSHIGTVNTEAFF
D gene: NA; V gene: TRBV5-5; J gene: TRBJ2-3; clone size: NA; CDR3 DNA: TGTGCCAGCAGCCCCAACCCGGATACGCAGTATTTT; CDR3 protein: CASSPNPDTQYF
D gene: TRBD1; V gene: TRBV10-3; J gene: TRBJ1-2; clone size: few; CDR3 DNA: TGTGCCACCCGTACAGGGGTCGACTATGGCTACACCTTC; CDR3 protein: CATRTGVDYGYTF
D gene: NA; V gene: TRBV29-1; J gene: TRBJ1-1; clone size: NA; CDR3 DNA: TGCAGCGTGCTGGACGGTAACACTGAAGCTTTCTTT; CDR3 protein: CSVLDGNTEAFF
D gene: NA; V gene: TRBV7-2; J gene: TRBJ2-7; clone size: NA; CDR3 DNA: TGTGCCGGCGCGGACGGCTACGAGCAGTACTTC; CDR3 protein: CAGADGYEQYF
D gene: NA; V gene: TRBV30; J gene: TRBJ2-5; clone size: NA; CDR3 DNA: TGTGCCTGGAAGGGTGGAAAAATAGACACGAGTCCCGGTCGGGGAGAGACCCAGTACTTC; CDR3 protein: CAWKGGKIDTSPGRGETQYF
D gene: TRBD1; V gene: TRBV27; J gene: TRBJ2-7; clone size: few; CDR3 DNA: TGTGCCAGCAGTTTAGAGGGGGCAGGGGCCTACGAGCAGTACTTC; CDR3 protein: CASSLEGAGAYEQYF
D gene: NA; V gene: TRBV7-2; J gene: TRBJ1-1; clone size: once; CDR3 DNA: TGTGCCAGCAGCTTAGTTTCGCCTTTTGGGCCTGGAGCTTTCTTT; CDR3 protein: CASSLVSPFGPGAFF
D gene: NA; V gene: TRBV6-1; J gene: TRBJ2-7; clone size: few; CDR3 DNA: TGTGCCGGGGGCTCCTACGAGCAGTACTTC; CDR3 protein: CAGGSYEQYF
D gene: NA; V gene: TRBV27; J gene: TRBJ2-2; clone size: NA; CDR3 DNA: TGTGCCAGCAGTTTCGGCACTTTGGACACCGGGGAGCTGTTTTTT; CDR3 protein: CASSFGTLDTGELFF
D gene: NA; V gene: TRBV5-1; J gene: TRBJ1-1; clone size: NA; CDR3 DNA: TGCGCCAGCAGCCCCCAATTCTTCAGGGTGTTGAACACTGAAGCTTTCTTT; CDR3 protein: CASSPQFFRVLNTEAFF
D gene: NA; V gene: TRBV10-1; J gene: TRBJ1-1; clone size: NA; CDR3 DNA: TGCGCCAGCAGTGAGCCGGGTTCCGGTGAAGCTTTCTTT; CDR3 protein: CASSEPGSGEAFF
D gene: NA; V gene: TRBV7-9; J gene: TRBJ1-1; clone size: NA; CDR3 DNA: TGTGCCAGCAGCGGGACAAGGAGGGAAGCTTTCTTT; CDR3 protein: CASSGTRREAFF
D gene: TRBD1; V gene: TRBV28; J gene: TRBJ1-1; clone size: NA; CDR3 DNA: TGTGCCAGCAGTCCTAGGGACAGTTACACTGAAGCTTTCTTT; CDR3 protein: CASSPRDSYTEAFF
D gene: NA; V gene: TRBV12-3/TRBV12-4; J gene: TRBJ1-6; clone size: NA; CDR3 DNA: TGTGCCAGCAGCATATATCGGGTCAAGGATAATTCACCCCTCCACTTT; CDR3 protein: CASSIYRVKDNSPLHF
D gene: NA; V gene: TRBV28; J gene: TRBJ1-2; clone size: NA; CDR3 DNA: TGTGCCCACGGGCACAGTAACTATGGCTACACCTTC; CDR3 protein: CAHGHSNYGYTF
D gene: TRBD1; V gene: TRBV12-3/TRBV12-4; J gene: TRBJ1-6; clone size: NA; CDR3 DNA: TGTGCCAGCAGTGCGGGACAGACTAACTCCTATAATTCACCCCTCCACTTT; CDR3 protein: CASSAGQTNSYNSPLHF
D gene: NA; V gene: TRBV9; J gene: TRBJ2-7; clone size: many; CDR3 DNA: TGTGCCAGCAGCGCCGGGGTAGCCTACGAGCAGTACTTC; CDR3 protein: CASSAGVAYEQYF
D gene: NA; V gene: TRBV7-3; J gene: TRBJ2-1; clone size: few; CDR3 DNA: TGTGCCAGCAGCTTAAGTGAGGTGGCGGATTCCTACAATGAGCAGTTCTTC; CDR3 protein: CASSLSEVADSYNEQFF
D gene: TRBD1; V gene: TRBV6-1; J gene: TRBJ1-2; clone size: once; CDR3 DNA: TGTGCCAGCAGTTACTCGGGACAGGCGACGGCTGGTGGCTACACCTTC; CDR3 protein: CASSYSGQATAGGYTF
D gene: NA; V gene: TRBV7-9; J gene: TRBJ2-7; clone size: few; CDR3 DNA: TGTGCCAGCAGCTCGGGACGGAACTCCTACGAGCAGTACTTC; CDR3 protein: CASSSGRNSYEQYF
D gene: NA; V gene: TRBV7-2; J gene: TRBJ1-1; clone size: many; CDR3 DNA: TGTGCCAGCAGCTTAGGACAGGTGAACACTGAAGCTTTCTTT; CDR3 protein: CASSLGQVNTEAFF
D gene: NA; V gene: TRBV13; J gene: TRBJ2-1; clone size: few; CDR3 DNA: TGTGCCAGCAGCGTTAGTGACGGGAGTAATGAGCAGTTCTTC; CDR3 protein: CASSVSDGSNEQFF
D gene: NA; V gene: TRBV20-1; J gene: TRBJ2-7; clone size: few; CDR3 DNA: TGCAGTGCTAGAGGGGACCTCTCCTACGAGCAGTACTTC; CDR3 protein: CSARGDLSYEQYF
D gene: NA; V gene: TRBV30; J gene: TRBJ2-2; clone size: few; CDR3 DNA: TGTGCCTGGAGTGTACTGCCCACGGGGACCGGGGAGCTGTTTTTT; CDR3 protein: CAWSVLPTGTGELFF
D gene: NA; V gene: TRBV24-1; J gene: TRBJ2-7; clone size: few; CDR3 DNA: TGTGCCACCAGTCTTAGGGATAACGAGCAGTACTTC; CDR3 protein: CATSLRDNEQYF
D gene: NA; V gene: TRBV29-1; J gene: TRBJ2-2; clone size: few; CDR3 DNA: TGCAGCGTTCGGTTTCAGGCCGGCGGGGAGCTGTTTTTT; CDR3 protein: CSVRFQAGGELFF
D gene: TRBD1; V gene: TRBV29-1; J gene: TRBJ1-2; clone size: few; CDR3 DNA: TGCAGCACCTATGCCGGGACAGGGGACTATGGCTACACCTTC; CDR3 protein: CSTYAGTGDYGYTF